Listed below are T cell receptor beta chains from one sample, sequenced in a study of blood T cells in healthy people across ages. MiXCR was run by TCRdb on the 5' RACE reads, yielding one entry per CDR3 protein. Altogether about 830,000 distinct CDR3 sequences are present, 62% being singletons, with the ten largest covering 28%. The sequenced material came from blood. The receptors here all came from a man aged 25-40 years in good health. Both conserved end residues are part of each CDR3. The order of the fields is clone size, D gene, V gene, J gene, CDR3 DNA, CDR3 protein. A D gene is named only where the DNA matches it firmly. Some rows have no size entry. The others give once, few or many, or a class for an expanded clone.

abundance: NA
d_gene: TRBD1
v_gene: TRBV28
j_gene: TRBJ2-1
CDR3nt: TGTGCCAGCAGATCCGGGACAGGTAATGAGCAGTTCTTC
CDR3aa: CASRSGTGNEQFF

abundance: NA
d_gene: NA
v_gene: TRBV12-3/TRBV12-4
j_gene: TRBJ2-3
CDR3nt: TGTGCCAGCACCCCGGGGGACATGGATACGCAGTATTTT
CDR3aa: CASTPGDMDTQYF

abundance: few
d_gene: NA
v_gene: TRBV3-1
j_gene: TRBJ2-6
CDR3nt: TGTGCCAGCAGCCAAGAGGGTCGCGGCTCTGGGGCCAACGTCCTGACTTTC
CDR3aa: CASSQEGRGSGANVLTF

abundance: NA
d_gene: NA
v_gene: TRBV15
j_gene: TRBJ2-6
CDR3nt: TGTGCCACCAGCAGAGAACAGACGAGCTCTGGGGCCAACGTCCTGACTTTC
CDR3aa: CATSREQTSSGANVLTF

abundance: few
d_gene: NA
v_gene: TRBV29-1
j_gene: TRBJ1-2
CDR3nt: TGCAGCGTTGAAAACAGTGTCTATGGCTACACCTTC
CDR3aa: CSVENSVYGYTF

abundance: few
d_gene: NA
v_gene: TRBV10-3
j_gene: TRBJ2-7
CDR3nt: TGTGCCATCAGTGTTTTCAGATACGAGCAGTACTTC
CDR3aa: CAISVFRYEQYF

abundance: NA
d_gene: TRBD1
v_gene: TRBV23-1
j_gene: TRBJ1-6
CDR3nt: TGCGCCAGCACAAACCGGACAGGGGGCAATTCACCCCTCCACTTT
CDR3aa: CASTNRTGGNSPLHF

abundance: NA
d_gene: NA
v_gene: TRBV7-9
j_gene: TRBJ1-5
CDR3nt: TGTGCCAGCAGCTTAGCGACGCCAGGCAAGGATCAGCCCCAGCATTTT
CDR3aa: CASSLATPGKDQPQHF

abundance: NA
d_gene: NA
v_gene: TRBV20-1
j_gene: TRBJ2-5
CDR3nt: TGCAGTGCATGGGATCAGGGCTCCTTAGAGACCCAGTACTTC
CDR3aa: CSAWDQGSLETQYF

abundance: few
d_gene: NA
v_gene: TRBV24-1
j_gene: TRBJ2-6
CDR3nt: TGTGCCACCAGTGATCATCGAAGCTCTGGGGCCAACGTCCTGACTTTC
CDR3aa: CATSDHRSSGANVLTF

abundance: NA
d_gene: NA
v_gene: TRBV4-1
j_gene: TRBJ2-7
CDR3nt: TGCGCCAGCAGCCCCGCGAAACAGCCAATCTCCTACGAGCAGTACTTC
CDR3aa: CASSPAKQPISYEQYF

abundance: NA
d_gene: NA
v_gene: TRBV20-1
j_gene: TRBJ2-3
CDR3nt: TGCAGTGCTACCGCGAGAGGGGGGGCCGCGACAGATACGCAGTATTTT
CDR3aa: CSATARGGAATDTQYF

abundance: few
d_gene: TRBD1
v_gene: TRBV6-2/TRBV6-3
j_gene: TRBJ2-1
CDR3nt: TGTGCCAGCACCCTTGCCGGGACAGGGCTCCATGAGCAGTTCTTC
CDR3aa: CASTLAGTGLHEQFF

abundance: NA
d_gene: TRBD1
v_gene: TRBV29-1
j_gene: TRBJ2-5
CDR3nt: TGCAGCGTCCTCCGCCCAGACAGGGCTCAAGAGACCCAGTACTTC
CDR3aa: CSVLRPDRAQETQYF

abundance: few
d_gene: NA
v_gene: TRBV10-3
j_gene: TRBJ2-3
CDR3nt: TGTGCCACCTGGGGGATCACAGATACGCAGTATTTT
CDR3aa: CATWGITDTQYF

abundance: NA
d_gene: NA
v_gene: TRBV7-2
j_gene: TRBJ2-3
CDR3nt: TGTGCCAGCAGCGACGGGACCCTGGGTGATACGCAGTATTTT
CDR3aa: CASSDGTLGDTQYF

abundance: NA
d_gene: TRBD1
v_gene: TRBV7-2
j_gene: TRBJ1-2
CDR3nt: TGTGCCAGCAGCCCCTCGGACAGGGGGGGTAGTGGCTACACCTTC
CDR3aa: CASSPSDRGGSGYTF

abundance: many
d_gene: NA
v_gene: TRBV4-3
j_gene: TRBJ1-2
CDR3nt: TGCGCCAGCAGCCAAGATCGACAGGTCTATGGCTACACCTTC
CDR3aa: CASSQDRQVYGYTF

abundance: few
d_gene: TRBD2
v_gene: TRBV28
j_gene: TRBJ2-3
CDR3nt: TGTGCCAGCAGTTCGACGGGGGGACCCACAGATACGCAGTATTTT
CDR3aa: CASSSTGGPTDTQYF

abundance: NA
d_gene: NA
v_gene: TRBV6-5
j_gene: TRBJ2-7
CDR3nt: TGTGCCAGCAGGGCCCCTACAGGGTTCGACGAGCAGTACTTC
CDR3aa: CASRAPTGFDEQYF

abundance: NA
d_gene: TRBD2
v_gene: TRBV20-1
j_gene: TRBJ2-5
CDR3nt: TGCAGTGTTGCGGGGGGTGAGACCCAGTACTTC
CDR3aa: CSVAGGETQYF

abundance: NA
d_gene: TRBD1
v_gene: TRBV20-1
j_gene: TRBJ2-7
CDR3nt: TGCAGTGCGTACGAGACGGGACAGCCGTCTTCCTACGAGCAGTACTTC
CDR3aa: CSAYETGQPSSYEQYF

abundance: NA
d_gene: NA
v_gene: TRBV28
j_gene: TRBJ2-1
CDR3nt: TGTGCCAGCAGGATTCCGGGAGATAGCTCCTACAATGAGCAGTTCTTC
CDR3aa: CASRIPGDSSYNEQFF

abundance: NA
d_gene: TRBD2
v_gene: TRBV7-8
j_gene: TRBJ2-1
CDR3nt: TGTGCCAGCAGCTTAGTAGGCGGGGGGGCCGGGAATGAGCAGTTCTTC
CDR3aa: CASSLVGGGAGNEQFF

abundance: NA
d_gene: TRBD1
v_gene: TRBV6-2/TRBV6-3
j_gene: TRBJ2-7
CDR3nt: TGTGCCAGCAGTTTCGGAGGACAGGCCTCCTACGAGCAGTACTTC
CDR3aa: CASSFGGQASYEQYF

abundance: NA
d_gene: TRBD2
v_gene: TRBV9
j_gene: TRBJ2-1
CDR3nt: TGTGCCAGCAGTCTGGCGGGGGGCACCAATGAGCAGTTCTTC
CDR3aa: CASSLAGGTNEQFF

abundance: NA
d_gene: NA
v_gene: TRBV7-9
j_gene: TRBJ1-4
CDR3nt: TGTGCCAGCAGCTTATATGGGGAAACCATTTCGGATGAAAAACTGTTTTTT
CDR3aa: CASSLYGETISDEKLFF

abundance: few
d_gene: TRBD1
v_gene: TRBV13
j_gene: TRBJ2-1
CDR3nt: TGTGCCAGCAGCTATAGAGTTACCGGGACAGGGGGCGGAAATGAGCAGTTCTTC
CDR3aa: CASSYRVTGTGGGNEQFF

abundance: NA
d_gene: NA
v_gene: TRBV18
j_gene: TRBJ2-3
CDR3nt: TGTGCCAGCTCTACCGGGGGGCCCACAGATACGCAGTATTTT
CDR3aa: CASSTGGPTDTQYF

abundance: few
d_gene: NA
v_gene: TRBV7-9
j_gene: TRBJ2-7
CDR3nt: TGTGCCAGCAGCTCCGAGACAGACCCTCCCTACGAGCAGTACTTC
CDR3aa: CASSSETDPPYEQYF